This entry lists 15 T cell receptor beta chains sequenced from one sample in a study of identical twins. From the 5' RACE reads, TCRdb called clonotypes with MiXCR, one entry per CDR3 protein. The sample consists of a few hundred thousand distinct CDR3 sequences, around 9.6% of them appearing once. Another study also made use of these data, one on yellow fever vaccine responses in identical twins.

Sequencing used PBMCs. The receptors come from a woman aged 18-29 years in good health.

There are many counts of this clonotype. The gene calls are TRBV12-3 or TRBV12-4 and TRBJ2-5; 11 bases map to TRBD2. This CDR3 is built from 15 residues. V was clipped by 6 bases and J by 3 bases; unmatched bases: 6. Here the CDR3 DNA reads TGTGCCAGCAGACTAGCGGGGGCCGGAAAAGAGACCCAGTACTTC. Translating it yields CASRLAGAGKETQYF.

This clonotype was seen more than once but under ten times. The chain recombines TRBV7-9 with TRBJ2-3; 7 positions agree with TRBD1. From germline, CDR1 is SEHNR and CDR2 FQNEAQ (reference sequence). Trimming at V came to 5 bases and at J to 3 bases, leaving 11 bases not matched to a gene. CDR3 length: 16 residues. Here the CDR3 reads CASSRFRDSKTDTQYF. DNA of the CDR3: TGTGCCAGCAGCCGCTTCCGGGACAGCAAAACAGATACGCAGTATTTT.

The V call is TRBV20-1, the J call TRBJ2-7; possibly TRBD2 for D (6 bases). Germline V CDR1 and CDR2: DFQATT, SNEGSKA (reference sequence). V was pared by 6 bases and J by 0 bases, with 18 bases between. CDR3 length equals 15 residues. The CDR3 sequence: CSASRTSQSSYEQYF. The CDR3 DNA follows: TGCAGTGCCTCCCGTACTAGCCAGAGCTCCTACGAGCAGTACTTC.

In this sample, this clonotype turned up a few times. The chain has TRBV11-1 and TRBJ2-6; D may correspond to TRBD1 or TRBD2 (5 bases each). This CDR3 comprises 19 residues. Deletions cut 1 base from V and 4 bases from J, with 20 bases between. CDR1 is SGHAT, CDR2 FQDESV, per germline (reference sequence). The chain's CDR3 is CASSLGPMTEPGGANVLTF. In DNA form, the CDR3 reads TGTGCCAGCAGCTTAGGGCCAATGACAGAGCCGGGGGGGGCCAACGTCCTGACTTTC.

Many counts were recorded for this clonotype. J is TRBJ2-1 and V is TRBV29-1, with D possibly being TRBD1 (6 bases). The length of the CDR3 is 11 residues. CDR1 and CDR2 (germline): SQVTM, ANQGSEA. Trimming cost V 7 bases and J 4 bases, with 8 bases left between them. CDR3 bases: TGCAGCGGGCAGGGGTACAATGAGCAGTTCTTC. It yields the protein CSGQGYNEQFF.

The CDR3 region has the DNA TGTGCCAGCAGACCAAACCGGGACAGGAGTCCCGAAAAACTGTTTTTT. Amino acids: CASRPNRDRSPEKLFF. The V and J genes are TRBV6-1 and TRBJ1-4, with 8 positions matching TRBD1. CDR3 length: 16 amino acids. Germline assignment: CDR1 MNHNS and CDR2 SASEGT. V lost 6 bases, J lost 8 bases, and 14 bases stayed unmatched.

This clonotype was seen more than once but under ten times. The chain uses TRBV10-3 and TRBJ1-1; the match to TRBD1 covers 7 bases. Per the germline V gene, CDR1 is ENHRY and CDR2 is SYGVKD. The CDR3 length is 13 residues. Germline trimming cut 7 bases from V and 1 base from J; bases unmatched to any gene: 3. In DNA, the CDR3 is TGTGCCATCATGGGACAGCCGAACACTGAAGCTTTCTTT. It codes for CAIMGQPNTEAFF.

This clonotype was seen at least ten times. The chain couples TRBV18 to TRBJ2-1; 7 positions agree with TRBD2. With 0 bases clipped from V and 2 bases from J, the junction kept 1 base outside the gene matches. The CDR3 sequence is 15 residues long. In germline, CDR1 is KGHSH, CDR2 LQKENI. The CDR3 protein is CASSPPGGTYNEQFF. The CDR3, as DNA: TGTGCCAGCTCACCACCGGGGGGGACCTACAATGAGCAGTTCTTC.

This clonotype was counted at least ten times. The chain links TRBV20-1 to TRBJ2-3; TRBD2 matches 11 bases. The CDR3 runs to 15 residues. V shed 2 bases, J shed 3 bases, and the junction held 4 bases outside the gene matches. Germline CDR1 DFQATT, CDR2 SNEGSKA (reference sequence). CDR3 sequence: CSARNRLAGTDTQYF. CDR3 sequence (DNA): TGCAGTGCTAGAAACAGACTAGCGGGAACAGATACGCAGTATTTT.

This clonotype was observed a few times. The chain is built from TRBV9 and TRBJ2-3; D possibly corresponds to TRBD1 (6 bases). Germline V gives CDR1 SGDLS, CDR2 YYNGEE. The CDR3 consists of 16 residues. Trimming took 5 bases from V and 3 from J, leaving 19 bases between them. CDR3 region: CASSRKPGHLTDTQYF. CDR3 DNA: TGTGCCAGCAGTAGGAAGCCGGGACACCTGACAGATACGCAGTATTTT.

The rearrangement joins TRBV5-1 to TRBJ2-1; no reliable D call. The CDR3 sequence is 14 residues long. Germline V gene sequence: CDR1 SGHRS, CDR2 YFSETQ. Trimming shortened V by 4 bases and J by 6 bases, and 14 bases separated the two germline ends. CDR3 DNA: TGCGCCAGCAGCGTAGGGAACCCACTCAATGAGCAGTTCTTC. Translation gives CASSVGNPLNEQFF.

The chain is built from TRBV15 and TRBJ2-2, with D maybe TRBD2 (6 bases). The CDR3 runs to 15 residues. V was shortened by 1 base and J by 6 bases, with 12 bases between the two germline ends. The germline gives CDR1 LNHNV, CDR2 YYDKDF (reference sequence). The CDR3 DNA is TGTGCCACCAGCAGAGGGGATAGCGGTGCCGGGGAGCTGTTTTTT. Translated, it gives CATSRGDSGAGELFF.

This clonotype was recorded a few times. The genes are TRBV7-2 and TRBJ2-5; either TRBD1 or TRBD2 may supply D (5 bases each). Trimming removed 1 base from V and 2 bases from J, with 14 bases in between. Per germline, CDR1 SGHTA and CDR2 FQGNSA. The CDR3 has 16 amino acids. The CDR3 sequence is CASSLEGRAGQETQYF. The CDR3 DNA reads TGTGCCAGCAGCTTAGAGGGCAGGGCGGGTCAAGAGACCCAGTACTTC.

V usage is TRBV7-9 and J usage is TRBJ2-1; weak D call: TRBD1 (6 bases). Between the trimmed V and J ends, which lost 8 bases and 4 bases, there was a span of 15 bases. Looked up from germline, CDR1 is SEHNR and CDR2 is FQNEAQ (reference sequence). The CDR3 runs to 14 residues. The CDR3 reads CASEVGTPYNEQFF. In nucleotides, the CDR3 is TGTGCCAGCGAAGTGGGGACACCTTACAATGAGCAGTTCTTC.

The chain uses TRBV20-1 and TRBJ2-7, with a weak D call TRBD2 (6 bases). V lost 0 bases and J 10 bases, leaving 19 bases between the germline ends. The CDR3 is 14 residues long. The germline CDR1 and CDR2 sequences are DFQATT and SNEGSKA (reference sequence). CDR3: CSARDIREDWYQYF. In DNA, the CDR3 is TGCAGTGCTAGAGATATCAGGGAGGACTGGTACCAGTACTTC.